The 16 T cell receptor beta chains listed next were all sequenced from one sample in a study of Tregs in tolerant kidney transplant recipients (dated by TCRdb to about 2019). The library was built by means of the immunoSEQ multiplex PCR assay. As stored in TCRdb, this immuneACCESS dataset retains in-frame rearrangements with V and J assigned. A fraction of the clones does not appear; measured against another copy, unresolved V genes explain less than half of the discrepancy, and the remainder lacks a known reason. Here the sample has tens of thousands of clones; around 93% occur a single time. Approximately 0.3% of the sample comes from the top ten. The sample's time point, from its label and the paper: blood sample drawn before combined kidney and bone marrow transplant. Material: Tregs from blood, obtained before the transplant. The receptors were gathered from a human donor who received a combined kidney and bone marrow transplant.

The gene calls are TRBV11-2 and TRBJ2-1; 7 nucleotides match TRBD2. J gave up 6 bases and V 0 bases, and 5 bases lay outside the gene matches. Germline CDR1 is SGHAT and CDR2 is FQNNGV. The length of the CDR3 is 15 residues. For the CDR3, the DNA is TGTGCCAGCAGCTTAGATAGACTAGCCGGCAATGAGCAGTTCTTC. Its protein product is CASSLDRLAGNEQFF.

The J gene is TRBJ1-2, the V gene TRBV14; D is ambiguous. The CDR3 runs to 13 residues. Germline-derived CDR1 and CDR2 are SGHDN and FVKESK. V dropped 1 base and J dropped 11 bases, with 14 bases sitting between them. This CDR3 reads CASSQVAYQWYTF. CDR3 sequence (DNA): TGTGCCAGCAGCCAAGTCGCCTATCAATGGTACACCTTC.

The DNA of the CDR3 is TGTGCCAGCAGCCAAGATTTATCGGCAGGGGGAACCTACGAGCAGTACTTC. This encodes CASSQDLSAGGTYEQYF. This chain joins TRBV4-2 and TRBJ2-7; 7 bases match TRBD1. The CDR3 runs 17 residues. Germline values: CDR1 LGHNA, CDR2 YNFKEQ. V shed 0 bases, J shed 2 bases, and the junction held 10 bases outside the gene matches.

The chain is built from TRBV10-3 and TRBJ2-3; 9 bases line up with TRBD2. With V trimmed by 6 bases and J by 0 bases, 7 bases remained unmatched. The germline CDR1 and CDR2 sequences are ENHRY and SYGVKD. The CDR3 totals 16 residues. DNA of the CDR3: TGTGCCATCAGGGAGGCTAGCGGGGCTAGCACAGATACGCAGTATTTT. It translates to CAIREASGASTDTQYF.

V gene TRBV15 combines with J gene TRBJ1-1; D gene ambiguous. The CDR3 covers 13 residues. Trimming pared 3 bases from V and 6 bases from J, leaving 11 bases between. Germline CDR1 LNHNV, CDR2 YYDKDF (reference sequence). The CDR3 loop is CATSRDRRAEAFF. CDR3 nucleotides: TGTGCCACCAGCAGGGACCGTCGGGCTGAAGCTTTCTTT.

The chain links TRBV9 to TRBJ2-7; 8 bases line up with TRBD2. The CDR3 totals 15 residues. After removal of 3 bases from V and 2 bases from J, the junction contained 7 bases not matched to a gene. Germline CDR1 reads SGDLS; CDR2 reads YYNGEE. The CDR3 loop reads CASSGTSGSTYEQYF. Here the CDR3 DNA reads TGTGCCAGCAGCGGTACTAGCGGATCAACCTACGAGCAGTACTTC.

The chain employs TRBV18 and TRBJ1-1; D is possibly TRBD1 (5 bases). The CDR3 has 15 amino acids. Looked up from germline, CDR1 is KGHSH and CDR2 is LQKENI. Trimming stripped 6 bases from V and 4 bases from J, with 18 bases between. The CDR3: CASSGVGVGSTEAFF. CDR3 nucleotide sequence: TGTGCCAGCTCCGGAGTGGGGGTCGGGAGCACTGAAGCTTTCTTT.

The chain employs TRBV21-1 and TRBJ2-5. TRBV21-1 is a listed pseudogene. The CDR3 has 15 amino acids. The CDR3 region has the DNA TGTGCCAGCAGCAAAGGAGAGAACCCTCCGGATACCCAGTACTTC. Translated: CASSKGENPPDTQYF.

V is TRBV5-1 and J is TRBJ2-7; either TRBD1 or TRBD2 may fit D (5 bases each). CDR1 SGHRS and CDR2 YFSETQ come from the germline V gene. V lost 0 bases and J lost 2, with 18 bases in between. This CDR3 comprises 17 residues. CDR3 in amino acids: CASSLVPPGGAAYEQYF. Written as DNA, the CDR3 is TGCGCCAGCAGCTTGGTCCCACCTGGGGGTGCAGCCTACGAGCAGTACTTC. The full variable domain, with the rest looked up from reference TRBV5-1 and TRBJ2-7, is KAGVTQTPRYLIKTRGQQVTLSCSPISGHRSVSWYQQTPGQGLQFLFEYFSETQRNKGNFPGRFSGRQFSNSRSEMNVSTLELGDSALYLCASSLVPPGGAAYEQYFGPGTRLTVT.

This chain joins TRBV2 and TRBJ2-1, with TRBD2 as a possible D gene (5 bases). V lost 8 bases to trimming and J lost 6 bases, with 20 bases between them. The CDR3 is 15 amino acids. CDR1 and CDR2 (germline): SNHLY, FYNNEI. DNA for the CDR3: TGTGCCAGCTCTGAGGAGACTACCGCTATCAATGAGCAGTTCTTC. It encodes CASSEETTAINEQFF.

This rearrangement joins TRBV10-3 to TRBJ1-1, with D unclear. Trimming pared 8 bases from V and 1 base from J, leaving 14 bases between. From germline, CDR1 is ENHRY and CDR2 SYGVKD. The CDR3 covers 14 residues. CDR3 bases: TGTGCCATCGGGAGCGCAGTTTCGAACACTGAAGCTTTCTTT. Translated: CAIGSAVSNTEAFF.

The CDR3 spells CASSYPLLLRPTNEKLFF. The CDR3 DNA sequence: TGTGCCAGCAGTTACCCCCTTCTATTGCGACCAACTAATGAAAAACTGTTTTTT. The J gene is TRBJ1-4, the V gene TRBV6-8; D unclear. The germline gives CDR1 MNHGY, CDR2 SAAAGT. Between the trimmed V and J ends, which lost 2 bases and 0 bases, there was a span of 16 bases. This CDR3 is built from 18 residues.

The genes are TRBV5-6 and TRBJ2-1; 13 nucleotides agree with TRBD2. Germline V gene lookup returns CDR1 SGHDT and CDR2 YYEEEE. J gave up 6 bases and V 3 bases, and 3 bases lay outside the gene matches. This CDR3 region has 15 residues. As DNA, the CDR3 is TGTGCCAGCAGCTCCGGGACTAGCGGGGCCAATGAGCAGTTCTTC. It translates to CASSSGTSGANEQFF.

The chain uses TRBV28 and TRBJ1-5; 7 bases align to TRBD1. This CDR3 spans 15 amino acids. The germline gives CDR1 MDHEN, CDR2 SYDVKM. J was trimmed by 4 bases and V by 10 bases; bases with no gene match: 13. The CDR3 spells CAISTSAGGNQPQHF. CDR3 nucleotides: TGTGCCATAAGTACCAGCGCAGGGGGAAATCAGCCCCAGCATTTT.

In the case of this clone: One end of the junction varies from germline; a read error may be responsible. This chain joins TRBV7-7 and TRBJ1-2; D gene uncertain. This CDR3 is 14 amino acids long. Germline assignment: CDR1 SSHAT and CDR2 FNYEAQ (reference sequence). CDR3 in DNA: TGTGCTAGCAGCCCTCTGGATCCTAACTATGGCTACACCTTC. The encoded protein is CASSPLDPNYGYTF.

This clone was counted only a few times. V is TRBV30 and J is TRBJ2-2; 9 positions agree with TRBD2. Looked up from germline, CDR1 is GTSNPN and CDR2 is SVGIG (reference sequence). The CDR3 runs to 15 residues. The ends lost 7 bases at V and 5 bases at J; junction bases unmatched: 11. The CDR3 bases are TGTGCCTCCCGGGGAGCGGGAGGTTGGACCGGGGAGCTGTTTTTT. Translation: CASRGAGGWTGELFF.